These T cell receptor beta chains were read from a single sample in a study of CD8 T cells in ankylosing spondylitis. TCRdb recomputed calls from the 5' RACE reads with MiXCR, one row per CDR3 protein. Of about 420,000 distinct CDR3 sequences in the sample, 20% to 25% were seen once. Sequencing was done on a sample of blood, either unsorted or a sorted T cell fraction (not recorded which). Receptor source: a male donor with ankylosing spondylitis. Both conserved end residues are part of each CDR3. D genes are given only for firm matches. Not every row has a clone size; where given, it reads once, few, many or a size class.

j_call d_call clone_size v_call cdr3_aa
TRBJ2-1 . many TRBV20-1 CSARKYGTYNEQFF
TRBJ2-1 TRBD1 few TRBV28 CASSRLGTGGEDEQFF
TRBJ2-1 TRBD2 . TRBV20-1 CSARVSGRAFDNEQFF
TRBJ1-5 TRBD1 . TRBV6-5 CASSYLQGGKQPQHF
TRBJ1-2 . once TRBV28 CASSFPGAGGYTF
TRBJ2-7 . . TRBV29-1 CSVGDSILEQYF
TRBJ1-1 . . TRBV30 CAWSAGYDTEAFF
TRBJ1-1 . many TRBV20-1 CSVFSRNTEAFF
TRBJ2-2 . many TRBV5-1 CASSFLSLEIGELFF
TRBJ2-2 . few TRBV5-1 CASSLEAGNTGELFF
TRBJ2-1 TRBD2 . TRBV7-2 CASSLNAGGLGNEQFF
TRBJ1-2 . few TRBV3-1 CASSPAWGVIYGYTF
TRBJ2-1 . few TRBV6-5 CASTRQHEQFF
TRBJ2-7 TRBD2 . TRBV5-1 CASSLGGGVTGEQYF
TRBJ2-4 TRBD2 . TRBV6-2/TRBV6-3 CASSYSRVGTSGSGNIQYF
TRBJ2-1 TRBD2 . TRBV6-5 CASSRTSDEQFF
TRBJ2-7 TRBD1 . TRBV5-1 CASSTGQGHREQYF
TRBJ2-7 TRBD2 . TRBV9 CASSEGLAGGPYEQYF
TRBJ2-2 . . TRBV6-1 CASSEGSHRELFF
TRBJ2-1 . few TRBV5-1 CASSLDRAFSYNEQFF
TRBJ1-1 TRBD1 few TRBV3-1 CASSTLTGGGIEAFF
TRBJ2-2 . . TRBV9 CASSFRDINTGELFF
TRBJ2-5 TRBD1 few TRBV3-1 CASSQGTGWETQYF
TRBJ1-1 . . TRBV27 CASRPHRGGNTEAFF
TRBJ2-3 . few TRBV24-1 CATSDFRASFRSDTQYF
TRBJ2-5 . few TRBV20-1 CSANRLGAGTQYF
TRBJ1-6 . . TRBV10-3 CAISVQVNSPLHF
TRBJ2-1 . many TRBV9 CASSVTGAYNEQFF
TRBJ1-1 TRBD1 once TRBV7-3 CASSFPGQGYTEAFF
TRBJ2-5 TRBD1 . TRBV11-2 CASSLNGQEETQYF
TRBJ2-7 TRBD1 few TRBV5-1 CATGTGSPPYEQYF
TRBJ2-2 . few TRBV20-1 CSASLLAKNTGELFF
TRBJ2-7 TRBD2 . TRBV10-3 CAILGTSGYEQYF
TRBJ1-6 TRBD1 . TRBV7-2 CASSIGQGFRSPLHF
TRBJ2-7 . . TRBV7-9 CASSLAGGINEQYF
TRBJ2-3 . few TRBV6-2/TRBV6-3 CASRRRGTDTQYF
TRBJ1-1 . . TRBV10-3 CAINGRLNTEAFF
TRBJ2-7 . few TRBV7-3 CASSLSLVPSGEQYF
TRBJ1-5 . few TRBV12-3/TRBV12-4 CASTLGGYSNQPQHF
TRBJ2-3 . few TRBV9 CASSVFPSGVGDTQYF
TRBJ2-1 . few TRBV14 CASSQYPGNEQFF
TRBJ2-1 TRBD1 . TRBV11-2 CASSLVTGGAGNEQFF
TRBJ2-2 TRBD1 . TRBV5-1 CASSFRQGPNTGELFF
TRBJ2-2 TRBD1 . TRBV5-1 CANRQGMNTGELFF
TRBJ2-5 . . TRBV3-1 CASSQGGRETQYF
TRBJ2-5 TRBD2 few TRBV7-3 CASSSGTSGRLQETQYF
TRBJ1-5 . many TRBV4-3 CASSQDMANQPQHF
TRBJ2-1 . . TRBV4-1 CASSQDWRADYNEQFF
TRBJ1-1 . . TRBV7-2 CASSFQGSLATEAFF